Listed below are T cell receptor beta chains from one sample, sequenced in a study of response to subunit inactivated influenza vaccine. TCRdb independently ran MiXCR on the RT-PCR reads; one entry per CDR3 protein. The sample has 610,000 or so distinct CDR3 sequences; 11% to 15% are singletons. The sample in question was PBMCs from blood, obtained roughly 12 days after vaccination. These receptors originate from a middle-aged man who received an inactivated influenza vaccine. The CDR3 runs from the conserved cysteine through the conserved F or W. The D gene is left open where the match is weak. Clone size appears in some rows only: once, few, many, or a class for an expanded clone.

j_call v_call d_call clone_size cdr3_aa cdr3_nt
TRBJ2-5 TRBV6-1 TRBD1 few CASRKQGLETQYF TGTGCCAGCAGAAAACAGGGGTTAGAGACCCAGTACTTC
TRBJ2-7 TRBV12-3/TRBV12-4 . . CASSEDDGHSYEQYF TGTGCCAGCAGTGAAGACGACGGGCACTCCTACGAGCAGTACTTC
TRBJ1-2 TRBV12-3/TRBV12-4 . . CASIPGLGVRYGYTF TGTGCCAGCATCCCGGGTCTGGGGGTTCGCTATGGCTACACCTTC
TRBJ2-7 TRBV7-2 TRBD2 few CASSLGEGKYF TGTGCCAGCAGCTTGGGGGAGGGGAAGTACTTC
TRBJ2-5 TRBV6-2/TRBV6-3 TRBD1 few CASSIRDSQETQYF TGTGCCAGCAGCATCCGGGACAGCCAAGAGACCCAGTACTTC
TRBJ1-2 TRBV6-2/TRBV6-3 TRBD1 . CASSQTGKHGYTF TGTGCCAGCAGTCAGACAGGGAAACATGGCTACACCTTC
TRBJ1-4 TRBV12-3/TRBV12-4 . . CASSLGLGAGEKLFF TGTGCCAGCAGTTTAGGTCTGGGGGCGGGTGAAAAACTGTTTTTT
TRBJ2-5 TRBV12-3/TRBV12-4 TRBD2 . CASSFRIGGETQYF TGTGCCAGCAGTTTTAGGATCGGGGGGGAGACCCAGTACTTC
TRBJ1-2 TRBV25-1 TRBD1 . CASSLGQADYGYTF TGTGCCAGCAGCTTGGGACAGGCGGACTATGGCTACACCTTC
TRBJ2-1 TRBV28 TRBD2 many CATEPAGEGNEQFF TGTGCCACCGAGCCAGCGGGAGAGGGCAATGAGCAGTTCTTC
TRBJ2-7 TRBV7-8 . . CASSLAALYHEQYF TGTGCCAGCAGCTTAGCGGCATTGTACCACGAGCAGTACTTC
TRBJ2-1 TRBV24-1 TRBD2 few CATSEYSTSGANEQFF TGTGCCACCAGTGAATATTCGACTAGCGGGGCCAATGAGCAGTTCTTC
TRBJ2-7 TRBV7-9 TRBD1 few CASSSDRERSDEQYF TGTGCCAGCAGCTCGGACAGGGAGAGATCCGACGAGCAGTACTTC
TRBJ2-7 TRBV7-9 . . CASSLSGTVGEQYF TGTGCCAGCAGCTTGTCCGGGACGGTGGGTGAGCAGTACTTC
TRBJ2-5 TRBV18 TRBD1 . CASSPVGTGRETQYF TGTGCCAGCTCACCCGTCGGGACAGGGAGGGAGACCCAGTACTTC